One sample yielded the 7 T cell receptor beta chains listed below, sequenced in a study of control samples from healthy donors and cancer patients. Produced via immunoSEQ multiplex PCR; TCRdb's table is partial and in-frame only. The sample has roughly 120,000 clones, around 88% seen once. The sample comprised blood. All receptors come from a man between 40 and 49 years old in good health.

The CDR3 protein is CASSFTTSGEQYF. The CDR3 DNA reads as TGTGCCAGCAGTTTTACGACAAGCGGTGAGCAGTACTTC. The J gene is TRBJ2-7, the V gene TRBV12-3 or TRBV12-4, with TRBD2 as a possible D gene (5 bases). The V end lost 3 bases, the J end lost 7 bases, and 13 bases lay between the germline ends. CDR3 length: 13 residues.

The V gene is TRBV27, the J gene TRBJ1-5, with TRBD1 matching 8 bases. The CDR3 totals 19 residues. The junction had 13 bases not matched to a gene; V was cut back by 2 bases and J by 1 base. Germline values: CDR1 MNHEY, CDR2 SMNVEV (reference sequence). CDR3 loop: CASSLEIKTRQGSNQPQHF. The CDR3 region has the DNA TGTGCCAGCAGTTTAGAGATCAAAACTCGACAGGGGAGCAATCAGCCCCAGCATTTT.

The chain recombines TRBV12-3 or TRBV12-4 with TRBJ2-7; 7 bases align to TRBD2. V trimming: 7 bases; J trimming: 2 bases; junction bases outside the gene matches: 5. This CDR3 has 13 residues. CDR3 amino acids: CASKDREAYEQYF. The CDR3 coding sequence is TGTGCCAGCAAGGACCGGGAGGCCTACGAGCAGTACTTC.

The chain has TRBV7-2 and TRBJ2-7; a weak D match, TRBD1 (6 bases). The V end was cut by 6 bases, the J end by 2 bases, with 11 bases between. Germline CDR1 is SGHTA and CDR2 is FQGNSA. CDR3 length: 13 residues. Here the CDR3 reads CASRRDTTYEQYF. Here the CDR3 DNA reads TGTGCCAGCAGGAGGGACACCACCTACGAGCAGTACTTC.

The chain carries TRBV6-5 and TRBJ2-7; 9 nucleotides agree with TRBD1. There are 15 residues in the CDR3. CDR1 and CDR2 from the germline V gene are MNHEY and SVGAGI. V dropped 8 bases and J dropped 4; count of bases not matched to a gene: 12. The CDR3 DNA reads as TGTGCCAGCGGGGGAGAAGGGACAGGGAGATACGAGCAGTACTTC. Translation: CASGGEGTGRYEQYF.

The V and J genes are TRBV2 and TRBJ1-2; the D gene is possibly TRBD1 (6 bases). Trimming removed 8 bases from V and 0 bases from J, with 19 bases in between. The germline CDR1 and CDR2 sequences are SNHLY and FYNNEI. The CDR3 is made up of 16 amino acids. The CDR3 is CASQEGDAIANYGYTF. CDR3 DNA: TGTGCCAGCCAAGAGGGGGACGCAATTGCTAACTATGGCTACACCTTC.

The chain employs TRBV10-2 and TRBJ2-2; TRBD2 agrees at 8 bases. The germline V gene has CDR1 WSHSY and CDR2 SAAADI. The V and J ends lost 6 bases and 1 base, in that order; junction bases with no gene match: 7. This CDR3 spans 16 amino acids. The CDR3 DNA follows: TGCGCCAGCAGGCCGTTACTAGCGGTGAACACCGGGGAGCTGTTTTTT. Encoded protein: CASRPLLAVNTGELFF.